The next 28 T cell receptor beta chains were all read from a single sample in a study of shared clonotypes between healthy human individuals (TCRdb year 2020). To prepare the library, the immunoSEQ multiplex PCR assay was applied. The clones in this table, taken by TCRdb from immuneACCESS, are in-frame only. Not every clone is retained; where verified, under half of the shortfall comes from an unresolved V gene, and the cause of the rest is unknown. Here the sample has about 1 million clones; about 84% occur a single time. Approximately 0.5% of the sample lies in the top ten. The sequencing input was memory CD4+ T cells from PBMCs. Interpreted using the paper, the cell subset or site label stands for: CD45RA-negative fraction. The receptors were sampled from a man between 18 and 29 years old in good health. Some clones in this sample may be carry-over from other donors' samples.

The chain joins TRBV2 to TRBJ1-3; no firm D call. The germline V gene encodes CDR1 SNHLY and CDR2 FYNNEI. The CDR3 consists of 14 residues. Trimming left V 8 bases short and J 4 bases short, with 15 bases between. DNA for the CDR3: TGTGCCAGCTCGGCGATTGTAGCCGGAAACACCATATATTTT. It codes for CASSAIVAGNTIYF.

V usage is TRBV5-1 and J usage is TRBJ2-1; 9 bases align to TRBD2. The V segment lost 2 bases and the J segment 8 bases; nucleotides outside the gene matches: 8. The length of the CDR3 is 15 residues. From germline, CDR1 is SGHRS and CDR2 YFSETQ. CDR3: CASSFSSGRNDEQFF. CDR3 bases: TGCGCCAGCAGCTTTTCCAGCGGGAGGAATGATGAGCAGTTCTTC.

The genes are TRBV6-1 and TRBJ1-2, with a weak D call TRBD1 (6 bases). The V and J ends lost 6 bases and 2 bases respectively, with 16 bases between them. The CDR3 length is 15 residues. Germline assignment: CDR1 MNHNS and CDR2 SASEGT. The CDR3: CASRDSLVLNYGYTF. The CDR3 DNA follows: TGTGCCAGCAGGGACAGTCTGGTTCTAAACTATGGCTACACCTTC.

The chain employs TRBV28 and TRBJ2-3; perhaps D is TRBD1 or TRBD2 (5 bases each). The CDR3 totals 15 residues. The V and J ends lost 5 bases and 1 base respectively, with 13 bases between them. Germline assignment: CDR1 MDHEN and CDR2 SYDVKM. CDR3: CASSMTGAGTDTQYF. CDR3 nucleotide sequence: TGTGCCAGCAGTATGACCGGGGCTGGCACAGATACGCAGTATTTT.

This clone was seen once. This chain connects TRBV4-3 to TRBJ1-2; TRBD1 might be the D (5 bases). This CDR3 comprises 18 residues. V lost 0 bases and J lost 2, with 19 bases in between. Per the germline V gene, CDR1 is LGHNA and CDR2 is YSLEER. CDR3 DNA: TGCGCCAGCAGCCAAGAATTTGGGACGGACCTCCAAAACTATGGCTACACCTTC. Its protein product is CASSQEFGTDLQNYGYTF.

This clone has just a few counts. V and J are TRBV10-3 and TRBJ2-7, with D possibly called TRBD1 or TRBD2 (5 bases each). The CDR3 is made up of 18 amino acids. Germline loops: CDR1 ENHRY, CDR2 SYGVKD. With 2 bases removed from V and 2 bases from J, the gap between germline ends came to 22 bases. CDR3 region: CAISETTPWVGETYEQYF. The CDR3 DNA reads TGTGCCATCAGTGAGACAACGCCTTGGGTGGGGGAAACCTACGAGCAGTACTTC.

The chain links TRBV4-3 to TRBJ1-2; D not resolved. CDR1 and CDR2 (germline): LGHNA, YSLEER. The CDR3 totals 13 residues. V was trimmed by 4 bases and J by 4 bases, leaving 10 bases between them. The CDR3 region has the DNA TGCGCCAGCAGCCCCGTTCCAGCCTATGGCTACACCTTC. Its protein is CASSPVPAYGYTF.

The V gene is TRBV14, the J gene TRBJ2-1; 13 nucleotides line up with TRBD2. This CDR3 is 16 amino acids long. J was trimmed by 9 bases and V by 4 bases; bases with no gene match: 9. The germline gives CDR1 SGHDN, CDR2 FVKESK. The CDR3 sequence: CASSPPFGLAGVEQFF. In DNA form, the CDR3 reads TGTGCCAGCAGCCCCCCGTTCGGACTAGCGGGAGTTGAGCAGTTCTTC.

The chain carries TRBV5-4 and TRBJ1-4; tentatively, D is TRBD1 (5 bases). CDR3 size: 15 residues. V lost 0 bases, J lost 3 bases, and 9 bases lay in between. Germline lookup yields CDR1 SGHNT and CDR2 YYREEE (reference sequence). DNA for the CDR3: TGTGCCAGCAGCTTGGAAGGGGCGGCTAATGAAAAACTGTTTTTT. It translates to CASSLEGAANEKLFF. Full variable domain (remainder filled in from reference TRBV5-4 and TRBJ1-4): ETGVTQSPTHLIKTRGQQVTLRCSSQSGHNTVSWYQQALGQGPQFIFQYYREEENGRGNFPPRFSGLQFPNYSSELNVNALELDDSALYLCASSLEGAANEKLFFGSGTQLSVL.

This clone was recorded a few times. The V call is TRBV18, the J call TRBJ1-1, with D unclear. The CDR3 loop spans 13 amino acids. Between the trimmed V and J ends, which lost 3 bases and 3 bases, there was a span of 8 bases. CDR1 is KGHSH and CDR2 is LQKENI in the germline V gene. The CDR3 nucleotides are TGTGCCAGCTCACCGACTTGGGACACTGAAGCTTTCTTT. Its translation: CASSPTWDTEAFF.

This clone occurred once. Additional DNA sequences in this sample encode the identical CDR3. The chain is built from TRBV7-8 and TRBJ1-1; no clear D. Per germline, CDR1 SGHVS and CDR2 FQNEAQ. V lost 5 bases and J lost 4, with 14 bases in between. The CDR3 extends over 14 amino acids. CDR3 in DNA: TGTGCCAGCAGCCCGGATAGGGTAGGCACTGAAGCTTTCTTT. Translation: CASSPDRVGTEAFF.

This clone came up a few times. The V gene is TRBV4-3, the J gene TRBJ1-3; possible D gene TRBD1, 6 bases. This CDR3 has 15 amino acids. CDR1 and CDR2 from the germline V gene are LGHNA and YSLEER. Trimming took off 4 bases at V and 0 bases at J, with 10 bases between the two ends. The chain's CDR3 is CASSPQGSSGNTIYF. The CDR3, as DNA: TGCGCCAGCAGCCCTCAGGGGAGCTCTGGAAACACCATATATTTT.

The chain has TRBV6-4 and TRBJ2-7; D not resolved. This CDR3 has 14 residues. Germline CDR1 and CDR2: MRHNA and SNTAGT. V was shortened by 6 bases and J by 4 bases, with 16 bases between the two germline ends. This CDR3 reads CASSAELGPYEQYF. DNA of the CDR3: TGTGCCAGCAGCGCGGAGCTAGGCCCATACGAGCAGTACTTC.

This clone was recorded a few times. The chain carries TRBV10-3 and TRBJ2-2, with 9 positions matching TRBD1. The J segment lost 3 bases and the V segment lost 10 bases, leaving 6 bases of the junction unmatched. The CDR3 loop spans 14 amino acids. The germline gives CDR1 ENHRY, CDR2 SYGVKD. CDR3: CATSRDRDTGELFF. The CDR3 coding sequence is TGTGCCACTAGCCGGGACAGGGACACCGGGGAGCTGTTTTTT.

The chain employs TRBV18 and TRBJ2-5; D might be TRBD1 (6 bases). V was trimmed by 5 bases and J by 2 bases, leaving 9 bases between them. Germline-derived CDR1 and CDR2 are KGHSH and LQKENI. CDR3 length: 13 residues. In DNA form, the CDR3 reads TGTGCCAGCTCATCGGACAGACAAGAGACCCAGTACTTC. It is translated as CASSSDRQETQYF. The full variable domain, in which reference TRBV18 and TRBJ2-5 provide the parts outside the CDR3, is NAGVMQNPRHLVRRRGQEARLRCSPMKGHSHVYWYRQLPEEGLKFMVYLQKENIIDESGMPKERFSAEFPKEGPSILRIQQVVRGDSAAYFCASSSDRQETQYFGPGTRLLVL.

The chain combines TRBV2 with TRBJ2-3; the D is unclear. CDR3 length equals 14 residues. Germline lookup yields CDR1 SNHLY and CDR2 FYNNEI. V was clipped by 4 bases and J by 0 bases, with 8 bases between them. CDR3 residues: CASSVDASTDTQYF. CDR3 DNA: TGTGCCAGCAGTGTAGACGCTAGCACAGATACGCAGTATTTT.

This rearrangement joins TRBV19 to TRBJ2-7, with 7 bases lining up with TRBD2. Germline CDR1 reads LNHDA; CDR2 reads SQIVND (reference sequence). Losses at the gene ends were 10 bases for V and 2 bases for J; bases not matched to a gene: 8. CDR3 length: 13 amino acids. The CDR3 coding sequence is TGTGCCACTGGGGGGGACGTAGCCTACGAGCAGTACTTC. This gives the protein CATGGDVAYEQYF.

This rearrangement joins TRBV15 to TRBJ1-4; tentatively, D is TRBD1 (5 bases). Germline lookup yields CDR1 LNHNV and CDR2 YYDKDF (reference sequence). V lost 2 bases, J lost 7 bases, and 14 bases lay in between. CDR3 size: 15 residues. This CDR3 reads CATSRSGTVREKLFF. The CDR3 DNA follows: TGTGCCACCAGCAGATCAGGGACCGTGCGTGAAAAACTGTTTTTT.

The gene calls are TRBV2 and TRBJ1-5; 7 bases agree with TRBD1. Per germline, CDR1 SNHLY and CDR2 FYNNEI. Losses at the gene ends were 8 bases for V and 0 bases for J; bases not matched to a gene: 4. This CDR3 has 14 residues. The CDR3 nucleotides read TGTGCCAGCGGGACAGCAGATAGCAATCAGCCCCAGCATTTT. It yields the protein CASGTADSNQPQHF.

This chain uses TRBV7-2 with TRBJ2-5; 8 nucleotides line up with TRBD1. The CDR3 is 14 residues long. Looked up from germline, CDR1 is SGHTA and CDR2 is FQGNSA. V shed 4 bases and J 3 bases; nucleotides not matched to a gene: 4. This CDR3 reads CASSSPGGKETQYF. CDR3 in DNA: TGTGCCAGCAGCTCCCCAGGGGGCAAAGAGACCCAGTACTTC.

Comments on this clone: A single base is all that separates this from a far larger clone, so a read error is likely. Other nucleotide sequences in the sample specify the same CDR3. This rearrangement joins TRBV9 to TRBJ1-3, with unresolved D. V dropped 0 bases and J dropped 0 bases, with 1 base sitting between them. Per germline, CDR1 SGDLS and CDR2 YYNGEE. The CDR3 totals 13 residues. The CDR3: CASSVGSGNTIYF. Written as DNA, the CDR3 is TGTGCCAGCAGCGTAGGCTCTGGAAACACCATATATTTT.

This chain connects TRBV6-5 to TRBJ1-1, with a weak D call TRBD1 (5 bases). The CDR3 contains 14 residues. Per the germline V gene, CDR1 is MNHEY and CDR2 is SVGAGI. Deletions cut 5 bases from V and 5 bases from J, with 15 bases between. For the CDR3, the DNA is TGTGCCAGCAGTGCCGGAGGGGCGCGAACTGAAGCTTTCTTT. This translates into CASSAGGARTEAFF.

The chain carries TRBV9 and TRBJ1-1; D is ambiguous. V lost 4 bases to trimming and J lost 5 bases, with 12 bases between them. Germline V gene sequence: CDR1 SGDLS, CDR2 YYNGEE. There are 13 residues in the CDR3. The CDR3 DNA is TGTGCCAGCAGCTTTTCGGACGAGACTGAAGCTTTCTTT. Protein sequence: CASSFSDETEAFF. The full variable domain, its missing parts supplied by reference TRBV9 and TRBJ1-1, is DSGVTQTPKHLITATGQRVTLRCSPRSGDLSVYWYQQSLDQGLQFLIQYYNGEERAKGNILERFSAQQFPDLHSELNLSSLELGDSALYFCASSFSDETEAFFGQGTRLTVV.

This chain uses TRBV10-3 with TRBJ1-5; D call uncertain. From germline, CDR1 is ENHRY and CDR2 SYGVKD. The CDR3 contains 17 residues. Between the trimmed V and J ends, which lost 0 bases and 4 bases, there was a span of 16 bases. Here the CDR3 reads CAISESEMFPLNQPQHF. The CDR3 DNA reads TGTGCCATCAGTGAGTCGGAGATGTTCCCTTTAAATCAGCCCCAGCATTTT.

This chain uses TRBV13 with TRBJ2-7; TRBD1 aligns across 7 bases. The CDR3 is made up of 14 amino acids. The germline V gene has CDR1 PRHDT and CDR2 FYEKMQ (reference sequence). Germline trimming cut 7 bases from V and 2 bases from J; bases unmatched to any gene: 8. CDR3 sequence (DNA): TGTGCCAGCAAAAGGGGCGACAGGGCCTACGAGCAGTACTTC. Translating gives CASKRGDRAYEQYF.

The chain combines TRBV10-1 with TRBJ1-3, with D possibly being TRBD1 (6 bases). The germline gives CDR1 WNHNN, CDR2 SYGVQD (reference sequence). The ends were cut back, 8 bases at V and 0 bases at J, with 20 bases in the middle. The CDR3 runs to 17 residues. CDR3 nucleotides: TGCGCCAGCCCCACCCCCTACAGGGACTACTCTGGAAACACCATATATTTT. Translation: CASPTPYRDYSGNTIYF.

The V and J genes are TRBV7-6 and TRBJ2-7, with TRBD2 as a possible D gene (6 bases). Deletions cut 10 bases from V and 7 bases from J, with 14 bases between. Germline V lookup: CDR1 SGHVS, CDR2 FNYEAQ. The CDR3 loop spans 11 amino acids. The CDR3: CATGGPGEQYF. CDR3 DNA: TGTGCCACCGGAGGGCCGGGGGAGCAGTACTTC.

The chain carries TRBV6-1 and TRBJ2-1; TRBD2 aligns across 11 bases. V shed 7 bases and J 2 bases; nucleotides not matched to a gene: 4. CDR3 length equals 15 residues. Germline lookup yields CDR1 MNHNS and CDR2 SASEGT. CDR3 residues: CASTPGLAAYNEQFF. Written as DNA, the CDR3 is TGTGCCAGCACTCCGGGACTAGCGGCCTACAATGAGCAGTTCTTC.